This TCR beta chain was identified in a study of tumor-infiltrating lymphocytes in primary liver carcinoma. The approximately 20-31 mg bulk tissue piece was not sorted before simultaneous RNA and DNA extraction. A primer in the constant region served to generate TCR beta cDNA from roughly 520 ng of total RNA. It was through three nested multiplex PCR rounds of slightly modified ARM-PCR that TCR beta libraries arose. TRBV1-TRBV30 forward and Cbeta reverse primers drove the first two approximately 11-cycle rounds. MiXCR, applied by TCRdb to the multiplex PCR reads, yields one record per CDR3 protein. The sample has around 120,000 distinct CDR3 sequences, around 65% seen once. This clonotype was found once. An end of the junction does not agree with germline; a read error may underlie this. The CDR3 length is 13 residues. CDR1 is MNHEY and CDR2 is SVGAGI in the germline V gene.

Input material: tumor-adjacent normal liver tissue. V and J are TRBV6-5 and TRBJ1-6; 7 nucleotides line up with TRBD1. The receptor comes from a woman aged 55-70 years with primary liver carcinoma and hepatitis B virus infection. The DNA for the CDR3 is TGTGCCAGCGCCGCACAGGGGAATTCACCCCTCCATTTT. Translation gives CASAAQGNSPLHF.